The next 7 T cell receptor beta chains were all read from a single sample in a study of T cell repertoires in cytomegalovirus infection. Via MiXCR, TCRdb re-called the reads, giving one row per CDR3 protein. The table records approximately 76,000 distinct CDR3 sequences, more than 3.5% of them present only once. Sequencing was done on a sample of PBMCs. Source of these receptors: a human donor in good health (CMV status not recorded). Some clones in this sample may be carry-over from other donors' samples.

This clonotype was observed at least ten times. The V and J genes are TRBV2 and TRBJ1-5; D unclear. The CDR3 is 13 amino acids. Germline V gene sequence: CDR1 SNHLY, CDR2 FYNNEI. V was shortened by 6 bases and J by 0 bases, with 6 bases between the two germline ends. CDR3 bases: TGTGCCAGCAGCCAGTATAGCAATCAGCCCCAGCATTTT. Translating gives CASSQYSNQPQHF.

This clonotype was counted many times. This sequence joins TRBV27 and TRBJ1-4; unclear D gene. Germline-derived CDR1 and CDR2 are MNHEY and SMNVEV (reference sequence). CDR3 length: 13 amino acids. Deletions cut 3 bases from V and 7 bases from J, with 9 bases between. CDR3: CASSFEEGEKLFF. The CDR3 nucleotides read TGTGCCAGCAGTTTTGAGGAGGGTGAAAAACTGTTTTTT.

This clonotype occurred many times. The CDR3 DNA follows: TGTGCCAGCAGTTACTCGAATAAACGGCAGAGGTATATCTCTGGGGCCAACGTCCTGACTTTC. It is translated as CASSYSNKRQRYISGANVLTF. The gene calls are TRBV6-5 and TRBJ2-6; D is unclear. The CDR3 has 21 residues. Germline CDR1 reads MNHEY; CDR2 reads SVGAGI. The V and J ends lost 0 bases and 0 bases respectively, with 21 bases between them.

Ten or more counts support this clonotype. The chain recombines TRBV7-9 with TRBJ1-1, with 9 nucleotides matching TRBD1. CDR1 and CDR2 (germline): SEHNR, FQNEAQ (reference sequence). The CDR3 spans 17 residues. With 5 bases clipped from V and 0 bases from J, the junction kept 10 bases outside the gene matches. For the CDR3, the DNA is TGTGCCAGCAGCAAGGGACAGGGTGGGTTCATGAACACTGAAGCTTTCTTT. It yields the protein CASSKGQGGFMNTEAFF. Drawing the rest from reference TRBV7-9 and TRBJ1-1, the complete variable domain is DTGVSQNPRHKITKRGQNVTFRCDPISEHNRLYWYRQTLGQGPEFLTYFQNEAQLEKSRLLSDRFSAERPKGSFSTLEIQRTEQGDSAMYLCASSKGQGGFMNTEAFFGQGTRLTVV.

This clonotype was counted a single time. A read error is possible here, since a much larger clone lies one base away. The chain combines TRBV27 with TRBJ2-1; D call uncertain. CDR1 MNHEY and CDR2 SMNVEV come from the germline V gene (reference sequence). The CDR3 totals 9 residues. The CDR3 sequence is CASRFTRIF. The CDR3 DNA follows: TGTGCCAGCAGATTCACCCGAATCTTC.

This clonotype was found many times. This rearrangement joins TRBV11-2 to TRBJ2-5; a possible D gene is TRBD1 (6 bases). The germline CDR1 and CDR2 sequences are SGHAT and FQNNGV. Trimming took 1 base from V and 5 from J, leaving 14 bases between them. The CDR3 is 15 residues long. The chain's CDR3 is CASSLVTGFGETQYF. The CDR3 DNA sequence: TGTGCCAGCAGCTTAGTCACAGGGTTCGGCGAGACCCAGTACTTC.

This clonotype was recorded many times. The chain combines TRBV28 with TRBJ2-3; no clear D gene. The V and J ends lost 6 bases and 1 base respectively, with 11 bases between them. The length of the CDR3 is 14 residues. Germline V gene lookup returns CDR1 MDHEN and CDR2 SYDVKM. The CDR3 region is CASRTQWGTDTQYF. In nucleotides, the CDR3 is TGTGCCAGCAGGACGCAATGGGGCACAGATACGCAGTATTTT.